This TCR beta chain came from a study of response to subunit inactivated influenza vaccine. Findings of the study overall: After each seasonal influenza vaccination, few new T cells are recruited, the authors suggested.

TCRdb analysed the RT-PCR reads with MiXCR anew, one entry per CDR3 protein. This table holds about 780,000 distinct CDR3 sequences, under 20% found once. This clonotype was observed a single time. The antigen is undetermined. Germline CDR1 and CDR2: WNHNN and SYGVQD (reference sequence). V shed 2 bases and J 1 base; nucleotides not matched to a gene: 2. The CDR3 spans 15 residues. This chain links TRBV10-1 with TRBJ2-4; 7 nucleotides line up with TRBD1. The sequenced sample was PBMCs from blood, obtained more than 4 days after vaccination. The receptor was derived from a man aged 50 or older who received an inactivated influenza vaccine. CDR3 region: CASSEDRAAKNIQYF. Here the CDR3 DNA reads TGCGCCAGCAGTGAGGACAGGGCGGCCAAAAACATTCAGTACTTC.